A selection of T cell receptor beta chains follows, all from one sample in a study of post-analysis software for immune sequencing data. Via MiXCR, TCRdb re-called the PCR reads, giving one row per CDR3 protein. The sample has 750,000 to 950,000 distinct CDR3 sequences, approximately 50% seen once. Sequences were obtained from blood. These TCRs come from a girl aged 5-17 years with multiple sclerosis. Each CDR3 is given with its conserved first and last residue. Fields, in order: D gene, clone size, V gene, J gene, CDR3 protein, CDR3 DNA. A D gene is named only where the DNA matches it firmly. Size tells how often a clone was seen (once, few, many) or the class of an expanded clone, and some rows leave it out.

.,few,TRBV12-3/TRBV12-4,TRBJ1-5,CASGEGFTQPQHF,TGTGCCAGCGGTGAGGGGTTTACTCAGCCCCAGCATTTT
.,.,TRBV7-8,TRBJ1-2,CASSLILVGQPANYGYTF,TGTGCCAGCAGCTTAATATTGGTCGGACAACCAGCGAACTATGGCTACACCTTC
TRBD2,.,TRBV5-1,TRBJ2-7,CASSLALAEPFDEQYF,TGCGCCAGCAGCTTGGCCCTAGCGGAACCCTTCGACGAGCAGTACTTC
TRBD2,few,TRBV29-1,TRBJ2-1,CSVHFAGENLTPYNEQFF,TGCAGCGTTCATTTCGCGGGAGAAAACTTGACCCCTTACAATGAGCAGTTCTTC
.,few,TRBV10-3,TRBJ2-7,CAISGETSSYEQYF,TGTGCCATCAGTGGCGAGACGAGCTCCTATGAGCAGTACTTC
.,.,TRBV20-1,TRBJ1-1,CSARPIVRANTEAFF,TGCAGTGCTAGACCAATCGTCAGGGCGAACACTGAAGCTTTCTTT
.,few,TRBV29-1,TRBJ2-1,CSVEWAYNEQFF,TGCAGCGTTGAATGGGCCTACAATGAGCAGTTCTTC
.,.,TRBV27,TRBJ2-5,CASRPSPGAQYF,TGTGCCAGCAGGCCGAGTCCGGGCGCGCAGTACTTC
TRBD2,few,TRBV7-2,TRBJ2-4,CASSLGGLAGLAKNIQYF,TGTGCCAGCAGCTTAGGAGGGCTAGCGGGGCTAGCCAAAAACATTCAGTACTTC
TRBD2,.,TRBV12-3/TRBV12-4,TRBJ2-5,CASSLAPSGGVVRETQYF,TGTGCCAGCAGTTTAGCGCCCAGCGGGGGTGTCGTGAGAGAGACCCAGTACTTC
.,few,TRBV29-1,TRBJ1-2,CSVFTHGYTF,TGCAGCGTGTTTACACATGGCTACACCTTC
.,few,TRBV14,TRBJ2-1,CASSQVIGSGYNEQFF,TGTGCCAGCAGCCAAGTCATCGGGAGTGGCTACAATGAGCAGTTCTTC
TRBD2,.,TRBV5-1,TRBJ2-3,CASSLKLAGPTDTQYF,TGCGCCAGCAGCTTGAAACTAGCGGGGCCCACAGATACGCAGTATTTT
.,.,TRBV4-1,TRBJ2-1,CASSLRGATYNEQFF,TGCGCCAGCAGCCTTAGGGGGGCCACCTACAATGAGCAGTTCTTC
.,few,TRBV12-3/TRBV12-4,TRBJ2-5,CASTHRDRRETQYF,TGTGCCAGCACTCACAGGGATAGGCGGGAGACCCAGTACTTC
TRBD1,.,TRBV6-5,TRBJ2-1,CASTPYGTGVYNEQFF,TGTGCCAGCACGCCTTATGGGACAGGGGTATACAATGAGCAGTTCTTC
.,.,TRBV29-1,TRBJ1-5,CSVRHGNQPQHF,TGCAGCGTCCGACATGGGAATCAGCCCCAGCATTTT
.,few,TRBV7-6,TRBJ2-7,CASSSLANEQYF,TGTGCCAGCAGCTCCCTAGCCAACGAGCAGTACTTC
TRBD2,few,TRBV4-2,TRBJ2-1,CASSQDDSGGLNEQFF,TGTGCCAGCAGCCAAGATGATAGCGGGGGCCTCAATGAGCAGTTCTTC
.,.,TRBV20-1,TRBJ2-5,CSARLLGRETQYF,TGCAGTGCTAGATTACTGGGGCGAGAGACCCAGTACTTC
.,few,TRBV3-1,TRBJ2-7,CASSHLADTTYEQYF,TGTGCCAGCAGCCACTTGGCGGACACAACCTACGAGCAGTACTTC
TRBD2,few,TRBV7-9,TRBJ2-1,CASSSGTSGALGEQFF,TGTGCCAGCAGCTCAGGGACTAGCGGGGCCTTGGGGGAGCAGTTCTTC
.,.,TRBV5-1,TRBJ2-7,CASSFLVGVLYEQYF,TGCGCCAGCAGCTTTTTGGTTGGGGTACTCTACGAGCAGTACTTC
TRBD1,.,TRBV29-1,TRBJ1-1,CSVEQNRGGTEAFF,TGCAGCGTTGAGCAAAACAGGGGCGGCACTGAAGCTTTCTTT
.,many,TRBV6-5,TRBJ2-5,CATQSGWGRETQYF,TGTGCCACCCAAAGCGGTTGGGGTCGGGAGACCCAGTACTTC